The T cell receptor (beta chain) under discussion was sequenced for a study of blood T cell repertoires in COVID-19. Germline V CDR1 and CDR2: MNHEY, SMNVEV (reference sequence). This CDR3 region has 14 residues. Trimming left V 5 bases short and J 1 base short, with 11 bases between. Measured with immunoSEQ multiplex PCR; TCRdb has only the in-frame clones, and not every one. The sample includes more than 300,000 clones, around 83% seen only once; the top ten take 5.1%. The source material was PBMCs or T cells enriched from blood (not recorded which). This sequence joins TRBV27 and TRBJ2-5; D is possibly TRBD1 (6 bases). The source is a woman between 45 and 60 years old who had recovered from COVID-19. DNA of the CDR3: TGTGCCAGCAGTGACCGGACAGCCCAAGAGACCCAGTACTTC. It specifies CASSDRTAQETQYF.